A selection of T cell receptor beta chains follows, all from one sample in a study of T cells expressing NK-cell markers. From the 5' RACE reads, TCRdb lists one entry per CDR3 protein and no DNA. The clone table shows some 410,000 distinct CDR3 sequences, with the ten largest holding under 7.5%. The sample comprised blood T cells: a sorted CD56 or NKG2C T cell subset, CD4+ or CD8+ T cells, or bulk PBMC T cells (not recorded which). The receptors shown here come from a woman aged 18 to 75 in good health. Each CDR3 is given with its conserved first and last residue.

TRBV24-1	TRBJ2-2	CATSDLRGNTGELFF
TRBV2	TRBJ1-5	CASSESTGLYQPQHF
TRBV14	TRBJ2-1	CAIQAALGSEQFF
TRBV18	TRBJ2-1	CASSRDRGSYNEQFF
TRBV4-3	TRBJ1-4	CASSQDVPWAEKLFF
TRBV20-1	TRBJ2-3	CSAPTSGRASGTDTQYF
TRBV5-1	TRBJ1-3	CASSSHHGQYSGNTIYF
TRBV13	TRBJ2-2	CASSPTGSGELFF
TRBV4-3	TRBJ2-3	CASRDRLGDTQYF
TRBV7-2	TRBJ2-7	CASSPNFLGYEQYF
TRBV28	TRBJ2-1	CASSRWYNEQFF
TRBV18	TRBJ1-4	CASSPGRPNEKLFF
TRBV28	TRBJ2-5	CASSLGTDQETQYF
TRBV7-9	TRBJ2-1	CASSLGGPTEPNEQFF
TRBV7-6	TRBJ2-1	CASSSLSGSSYNEQFF
TRBV28	TRBJ2-1	CASRTTGGSYNEQFF
TRBV20-1	TRBJ1-3	CSARVPPGFGNTIYF
TRBV5-1	TRBJ2-1	CASSLTSGGLNNEQFF
TRBV12-3/TRBV12-4	TRBJ1-4	CASSFMVSNEKLFF
TRBV20-1	TRBJ2-5	CSARAPGTQKETQYF
TRBV12-5	TRBJ2-1	CASSDTAAEQFF
TRBV4-3	TRBJ1-1	CASSHSIMNTEAFF
TRBV7-2	TRBJ2-5	CASSLGGVAETQYF
TRBV4-3	TRBJ2-1	CASSRGLPNEQFF
TRBV7-2	TRBJ2-3	CASSFGGRTDTQYF
TRBV18	TRBJ2-5	CASSPIGDGETQYF
TRBV7-2	TRBJ1-5	CASSLGFGPDQPQHF
TRBV15	TRBJ2-1	CATSRDGGKQFF
TRBV24-1	TRBJ2-1	CATSDDGTKGEQFF
TRBV6-5	TRBJ2-7	CASSYSTVSYEQYF
TRBV20-1	TRBJ2-3	CSARSGTSTDTQYF
TRBV27	TRBJ2-1	CASSLTLTLGNEQFF
TRBV2	TRBJ1-1	CAGAGQENTEAFF
TRBV19	TRBJ2-3	CASSRLAGDSDTQYF
TRBV28	TRBJ2-7	CASSLRASGLYEQYF
TRBV27	TRBJ2-7	CASSWGDRNEQYF
TRBV20-1	TRBJ2-5	CSARGDPGRSQETQYF
TRBV12-3/TRBV12-4	TRBJ2-7	CASRWDYKISYEQYF
TRBV20-1	TRBJ2-3	CSARDPVSTDTQYF
TRBV15	TRBJ2-7	CATSSGQTYEQYF
TRBV27	TRBJ2-1	CASSPQRGEQFF
TRBV24-1	TRBJ2-3	CATSDSPKQAGSTDTQYF
TRBV19	TRBJ2-1	CASNIGRNHNEQFF
TRBV9	TRBJ1-2	CASSRDRGLVDGYTF
TRBV20-1	TRBJ1-5	CSARGGGLSNQPQHF
TRBV5-1	TRBJ2-4	CASGEGGPGNIQYF